Below are 24 T cell receptor beta chains sequenced from a single sample in a study of early T cells in non-severe SARS-CoV-2 infection. TCRdb re-derived calls from the 5' RACE reads in MiXCR, one entry per CDR3 protein. This sample has tens of thousands of distinct CDR3 sequences, with about 12% found just once. The sample taken for sequencing was whole blood. All receptors derive from an adult who was a healthcare worker with PCR-confirmed SARS-CoV-2 infection or an uninfected control (not recorded which).

In this sample, this clonotype turned up many times. J is TRBJ1-2 and V is TRBV29-1; TRBD1 aligns across 10 bases. CDR3 length: 18 amino acids. V shed 2 bases and J 6 bases; nucleotides not matched to a gene: 18. Germline loops: CDR1 SQVTM, CDR2 ANQGSEA. CDR3 loop: CSVETHWDRGAIGDGYTF. The CDR3 DNA reads TGCAGCGTTGAAACCCACTGGGACAGGGGCGCTATCGGGGATGGCTACACCTTC.

This chain joins TRBV11-2 and TRBJ2-7; the D gene is possibly TRBD2 (6 bases). V was pared by 7 bases and J by 2 bases, with 9 bases between. Germline V gene lookup returns CDR1 SGHAT and CDR2 FQNNGV. This CDR3 has 12 residues. CDR3 DNA sequence: TGTGCCAGCATGGGGGGTCCCTACGAGCAGTACTTC. It translates to CASMGGPYEQYF.

This rearrangement joins TRBV29-1 to TRBJ2-5; tentatively, D is TRBD2 (6 bases). V gave up 5 bases and J gave up 5 bases, with 21 bases separating them. The germline gives CDR1 SQVTM, CDR2 ANQGSEA. The length of the CDR3 is 15 residues. Here the CDR3 reads CSVTPISSVSETQYF. The DNA for the CDR3 is TGCAGCGTTACCCCCATCTCTAGCGTTTCGGAGACCCAGTACTTC. The whole variable domain, filled in from reference TRBV29-1 and TRBJ2-5, reads SAVISQKPSRDICQRGTSLTIQCQVDSQVTMMFWYRQQPGQSLTLIATANQGSEATYESGFVIDKFPISRPNLTFSTLTVSNMSPEDSSIYLCSVTPISSVSETQYFGPGTRLLVL.

The sample holds many counts of this clonotype. The chain links TRBV7-2 to TRBJ2-3; 15 positions match TRBD2. CDR3 length: 18 amino acids. Per germline, CDR1 SGHTA and CDR2 FQGNSA. The junction had 6 bases not matched to a gene; V was cut back by 0 bases and J by 5 bases. The CDR3 DNA reads TGTGCCAGCAGCTTAGCTGGACTAGCGGGGGGGCGGGAAGATACGCAGTATTTT. As protein: CASSLAGLAGGREDTQYF.

This clonotype came up many times. The CDR3 region has the DNA TGTGCTAGTGGTTTACCCCGATTAGCGGGGGGGCCCGGGGAGCTGTTTTTT. It is translated as CASGLPRLAGGPGELFF. V usage is TRBV12-5 and J usage is TRBJ2-2; TRBD2 matches 11 bases. Germline CDR1 and CDR2: LGHNT and FRNRAP. V lost 3 bases, J lost 6 bases, and 9 bases stayed unmatched. There are 17 residues in the CDR3.

This clonotype was detected ten times or more. V is TRBV6-4 and J is TRBJ2-1, with D possibly matching TRBD2 (6 bases). Trimming pared 4 bases from V and 3 bases from J, leaving 10 bases between. The germline V gene encodes CDR1 MRHNA and CDR2 SNTAGT. This CDR3 has 14 residues. The CDR3 DNA reads TGTGCCAGCAGTGCACTAGCAGACTACAATGAGCAGTTCTTC. It encodes CASSALADYNEQFF.

The chain is built from TRBV7-2 and TRBJ2-3, with D perhaps TRBD2 (5 bases). The CDR3 has 13 residues. The V end lost 4 bases, the J end lost 5 bases, and 10 bases lay between the germline ends. Germline V CDR1 and CDR2: SGHTA, FQGNSA. CDR3 amino acids: CASSSGLGDTQYF. In DNA, the CDR3 is TGTGCCAGCAGCTCCGGACTGGGAGATACGCAGTATTTT.

This clonotype was observed at least ten times. This chain links TRBV27 with TRBJ1-5, with TRBD1 matching 10 bases. J gave up 0 bases and V 3 bases, and 14 bases lay outside the gene matches. The germline V gene has CDR1 MNHEY and CDR2 SMNVEV (reference sequence). This CDR3 is built from 20 residues. The CDR3 reads CASSLTGTGATPYSNQPQHF. In DNA form, the CDR3 reads TGTGCCAGCAGTTTGACCGGGACAGGGGCGACGCCTTATAGCAATCAGCCCCAGCATTTT.

In this sample, this clonotype turned up a few times. J is TRBJ2-5 and V is TRBV20-1; 7 nucleotides line up with TRBD1. This CDR3 spans 15 amino acids. From germline, CDR1 is DFQATT and CDR2 SNEGSKA (reference sequence). The ends lost 6 bases at V and 4 bases at J; junction bases unmatched: 14. Here the CDR3 reads CSAPGRTGIGETQYF. The CDR3 DNA sequence: TGCAGTGCCCCGGGACGGACAGGAATAGGAGAGACCCAGTACTTC.

This clonotype occurred a few times. This rearrangement joins TRBV2 to TRBJ2-7; TRBD1 is a possible D gene (5 bases). The V gene lost 4 bases and the J gene lost 3 bases, with 10 bases spanning the gap. Germline V gives CDR1 SNHLY, CDR2 FYNNEI. This CDR3 is built from 13 residues. For the CDR3, the DNA is TGTGCCAGCAGTGGACAGATCCACTACGAGCAGTACTTC. This codes for CASSGQIHYEQYF.

The chain recombines TRBV6-5 with TRBJ1-3; TRBD1 agrees at 7 bases. CDR3 length equals 16 residues. Trimming at V came to 0 bases and at J to 4 bases, leaving 6 bases not matched to a gene. Per the germline V gene, CDR1 is MNHEY and CDR2 is SVGAGI. The DNA for the CDR3 is TGTGCCAGCAGTTACTCGATGAGGGGGCTCGGAAACACCATATATTTT. This encodes CASSYSMRGLGNTIYF.

This clonotype was recorded many times. This sequence joins TRBV9 and TRBJ2-5, with D possibly being TRBD1 (5 bases). In germline, CDR1 is SGDLS, CDR2 YYNGEE. This CDR3 comprises 15 residues. Trimming cost V 0 bases and J 2 bases, with 11 bases left between them. The CDR3 DNA follows: TGTGCCAGCAGCGTAGATGGGGCTGGGCAAGAGACCCAGTACTTC. This codes for CASSVDGAGQETQYF.

Only a few counts were recorded for this clonotype. The chain employs TRBV29-1 and TRBJ2-7, with TRBD1 identical over 7 bases. The germline V gene encodes CDR1 SQVTM and CDR2 ANQGSEA. The CDR3 covers 12 residues. After removal of 7 bases from V and 2 bases from J, the junction contained 5 bases not matched to a gene. CDR3 region: CSAGTETYEQYF. CDR3 sequence (DNA): TGCAGCGCCGGGACAGAGACCTACGAGCAGTACTTC.

The V call is TRBV7-9, the J call TRBJ2-7; 7 nucleotides match TRBD1. Germline V lookup: CDR1 SEHNR, CDR2 FQNEAQ (reference sequence). Unmatched junction bases numbered 7, after V lost 5 bases and J lost 3 bases. This CDR3 has 14 residues. The CDR3 DNA follows: TGTGCCAGCAGCCCCTGGGACAGCAACTACGAGCAGTACTTC. As protein: CASSPWDSNYEQYF.

This clonotype was seen a handful of times. The chain recombines TRBV10-3 with TRBJ1-1; a possible D gene is TRBD1 (6 bases). The CDR3 is 13 residues long. The V and J ends lost 4 bases and 5 bases respectively, with 11 bases between them. Germline CDR1 and CDR2: ENHRY and SYGVKD. The CDR3 loop is CAISVGGRTEAFF. CDR3 nucleotide sequence: TGTGCCATCAGTGTAGGGGGACGAACTGAAGCTTTCTTT.

This clonotype showed up many times. CDR3 residues: CASSEEREPYNEQFF. The CDR3 DNA follows: TGTGCCAGCAGTGAAGAGCGGGAGCCCTACAATGAGCAGTTCTTC. The chain recombines TRBV2 with TRBJ2-1, with TRBD2 matching 8 bases. Germline V lookup: CDR1 SNHLY, CDR2 FYNNEI. The V gene end was trimmed by 1 base and the J gene end by 2 bases; junction bases not matched to a gene: 1. The CDR3 is 15 residues long.

This clonotype is deemed medium-sized. The chain employs TRBV6-1 and TRBJ2-1; D is tentatively TRBD1 or TRBD2 (6 bases each). Germline lookup yields CDR1 MNHNS and CDR2 SASEGT. This CDR3 has 16 amino acids. Trimming cost V 1 base and J 4 bases, with 14 bases left between them. CDR3 DNA sequence: TGTGCCAGCAGTGAAGGGAGCGGAGGGGGTTACAATGAGCAGTTCTTC. This codes for CASSEGSGGGYNEQFF.

This clonotype was recorded at least ten times. The chain carries TRBV7-9 and TRBJ1-1; 8 nucleotides line up with TRBD1. CDR1 is SEHNR and CDR2 is FQNEAQ in the germline V gene (reference sequence). Germline trimming cut 10 bases from V and 4 bases from J; bases unmatched to any gene: 8. There are 13 residues in the CDR3. The CDR3 here is CATPTGVSTEAFF. The CDR3 nucleotides read TGTGCCACTCCGACAGGGGTGAGCACTGAAGCTTTCTTT. The entire variable domain, with the rest obtained from reference TRBV7-9 and TRBJ1-1, is as follows: DTGVSQNPRHKITKRGQNVTFRCDPISEHNRLYWYRQTLGQGPEFLTYFQNEAQLEKSRLLSDRFSAERPKGSFSTLEIQRTEQGDSAMYLCATPTGVSTEAFFGQGTRLTVV.

The table lists this clonotype with many counts. The chain carries TRBV11-3 and TRBJ2-6; no clear D gene. The CDR3 has 14 amino acids. Deletions cut 5 bases from V and 4 bases from J, with 9 bases between. Germline V CDR1 and CDR2: SGHNT, YENEEA. The CDR3 bases are TGTGCCAGCAGCCCCTCTCGAGGGGCCAACGTCCTGACTTTC. Translated: CASSPSRGANVLTF.

This chain links TRBV24-1 with TRBJ1-1, with a tentative D call TRBD1 (5 bases). There are 14 residues in the CDR3. V lost 6 bases to trimming and J lost 0 bases, with 10 bases between them. Germline V gene sequence: CDR1 KGHDR, CDR2 SFDVKD. CDR3 sequence reads: CATSRDGLNTEAFF. CDR3 DNA sequence: TGTGCCACCAGTCGGGACGGTCTGAACACTGAAGCTTTCTTT.

Concerning this clonotype: Given a much more abundant clone one base away, this may be a read error. The genes are TRBV5-4 and TRBJ2-2; D is unclear. Germline loops: CDR1 SGHNT, CDR2 YYREEE (reference sequence). Trimming took off 4 bases at V and 4 bases at J, with 8 bases between the two ends. The CDR3 runs 13 residues. For the CDR3, the DNA is TGTGCCAGCAGCCGAGCACCCACCGGGGAGCTGTTTTTT. Translating gives CASSRAPTGELFF.

The chain has TRBV4-3 and TRBJ2-1; TRBD2 matches 10 bases. Trimming took 1 base from V and 7 from J; bases not matched to a gene: 4. The CDR3 has 15 amino acids. Germline V lookup: CDR1 LGHNA, CDR2 YSLEER. The CDR3 DNA reads as TGCGCCAGCAGCCAAGCTAGCGGGAGCAGAAATGAGCAGTTCTTC. This sequence encodes CASSQASGSRNEQFF.

This clonotype has a count of ten or more. This rearrangement joins TRBV29-1 to TRBJ1-6; D gene ambiguous. The V end lost 5 bases, the J end lost 9 bases, and 11 bases lay between the germline ends. Germline CDR1 is SQVTM and CDR2 is ANQGSEA. This CDR3 is 12 amino acids long. This CDR3 is CSVRTGGSPLHF. In DNA form, the CDR3 reads TGCAGCGTTCGTACGGGCGGTTCACCCCTCCACTTT.

The rearrangement links TRBV10-3 to TRBJ2-2, with D perhaps matching TRBD1 (5 bases). The CDR3 contains 14 residues. Germline CDR1 ENHRY, CDR2 SYGVKD. The V end was cut by 11 bases, the J end by 5 bases, with 18 bases between. CDR3: CASSSAGSTGELFF. DNA of the CDR3: TGTGCCTCATCCAGCGCAGGGTCAACCGGGGAGCTGTTTTTT.